Many counts were recorded for the clone carrying this T cell receptor beta chain. This CDR3 region has 15 residues. The germline gives CDR1 SGDLS, CDR2 YYNGEE. The V gene end was trimmed by 4 bases and the J gene end by 7 bases; junction bases not matched to a gene: 13. The time point here: after trial treatment. Treatment of the sample: LDRT plus nivolumab, ipilimumab, low-dose cyclophosphamide and aspirin (RACIN trial). The sample is drawn from a study of low-dose radiotherapy and immunotherapy resistance in tumors. TRAV- and TRBV-specific primers, spanning alpha and beta chains, primed first-strand cDNA. The authors amplified TCRs for 20 to 25 PCR cycles with a constant-region primer and a V-primer adapter. Each CDR3 protein is one row after TCRdb ran MiXCR on the reads. The sample shows roughly 40,000 distinct CDR3 sequences, 25% to 30% of them seen only once.

The gene calls are TRBV9 and TRBJ2-5; 7 nucleotides match TRBD1. Sequenced here: PBMCs, sampled after low-dose radiotherapy plus immunotherapy. The TCR sequence derives from a male donor with prostate cancer. The CDR3 is CASSWGQTQQGTQYF. The CDR3 DNA reads as TGTGCCAGCAGCTGGGGACAGACACAACAGGGGACCCAGTACTTC.